Only a few counts were recorded for the clone carrying this T cell receptor (beta chain). The CDR3 spans 14 residues. In germline, CDR1 is ENHRY, CDR2 SYGVKD. J gave up 4 bases and V 3 bases, and 1 base lay outside the gene matches. The data belong to a study of low-dose radiotherapy and immunotherapy resistance in tumors. About the study: The fractionation for Cohort 1 was 0.5 Gy per fraction every 2 weeks, totaling 6.5 Gy.

TRAV- and TRBV-specific primers, spanning alpha and beta chains, primed first-strand cDNA. A 20-cycle PCR with a constant-region primer and V-primer adapter amplified TCRs. TCRdb re-analysed the reads in MiXCR, keeping a single row per CDR3 protein. This repertoire shows 60,000 to 90,000 distinct CDR3 sequences, around 32% found once; its top ten account for approximately 10%. The time point here: before trial treatment. Donors were given nivolumab, ipilimumab, aspirin, low-dose cyclophosphamide and low-dose radiotherapy. The sequence was collected from a female donor with ovarian cancer. Sequencing was performed on PBMCs, taken before treatment. The V gene is TRBV10-3, the J gene TRBJ1-3; 9 bases line up with TRBD1. This CDR3 is CAISDGQGGNTIYF. The CDR3 DNA follows: TGTGCCATCAGTGACGGACAGGGGGGAAACACCATATATTTT.